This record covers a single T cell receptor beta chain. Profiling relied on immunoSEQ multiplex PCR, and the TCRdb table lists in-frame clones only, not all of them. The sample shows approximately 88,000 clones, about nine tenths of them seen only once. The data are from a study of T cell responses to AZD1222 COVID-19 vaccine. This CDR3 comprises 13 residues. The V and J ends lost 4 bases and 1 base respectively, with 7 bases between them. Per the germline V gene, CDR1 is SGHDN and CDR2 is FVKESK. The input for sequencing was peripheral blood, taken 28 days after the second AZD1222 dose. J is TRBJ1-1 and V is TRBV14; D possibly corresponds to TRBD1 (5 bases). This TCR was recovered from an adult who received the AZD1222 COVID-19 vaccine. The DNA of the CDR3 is TGTGCCAGCAGCCGTCAGGGGAACACTGAAGCTTTCTTT. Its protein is CASSRQGNTEAFF.